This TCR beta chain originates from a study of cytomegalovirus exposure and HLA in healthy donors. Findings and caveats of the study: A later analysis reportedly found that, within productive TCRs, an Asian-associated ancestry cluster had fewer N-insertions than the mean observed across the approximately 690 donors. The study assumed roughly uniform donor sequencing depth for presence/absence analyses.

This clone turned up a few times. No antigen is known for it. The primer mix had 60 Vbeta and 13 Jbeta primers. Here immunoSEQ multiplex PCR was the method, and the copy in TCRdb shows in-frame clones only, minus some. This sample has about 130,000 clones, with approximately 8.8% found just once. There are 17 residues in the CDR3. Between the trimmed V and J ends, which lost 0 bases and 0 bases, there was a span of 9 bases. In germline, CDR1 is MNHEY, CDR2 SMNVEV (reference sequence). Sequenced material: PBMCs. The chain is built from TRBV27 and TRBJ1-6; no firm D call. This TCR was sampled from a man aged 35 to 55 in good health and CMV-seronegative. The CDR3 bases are TGTGCCAGCAGTTTATCGACGGGGAGCTCCTATAATTCACCCCTCCACTTT. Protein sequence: CASSLSTGSSYNSPLHF.